Listed here is a single T cell receptor beta chain. The antigen remains undetermined. Sampling of blood occurred at baseline, cycle 4 day 1, and cycle 7 day 1. This sample is part of a study of OX40 agonist ivuxolimab in advanced cancers. Regarding the study as a whole: Dosing at 0.1 to 3.0 mg/kg was accompanied by clonal expansion of CD4+ and CD8+ blood T cells by week 6.

CDR1 is SGDLS and CDR2 is YYNGEE in the germline V gene. The CDR3 is made up of 13 amino acids. Between the trimmed V and J ends, which lost 0 bases and 9 bases, there was a span of 7 bases. Clones were read by immunoSEQ multiplex PCR, and TCRdb kept only the in-frame ones, dropping some. The sample has approximately 130,000 clones; 85% to 95% are singletons. Source: CD4+ or CD8+ T cells sorted from blood, taken in a trial of the OX40 agonist ivuxolimab. The source of this sequence is an adult with an advanced solid tumor such as melanoma, head and neck, liver or kidney cancer. The gene calls are TRBV9 and TRBJ1-6, with unresolved D. The CDR3 DNA reads TGTGCCAGCAGCGTAGCACGGTCTTCACCCCTCCACTTT. It specifies CASSVARSSPLHF.